This T cell receptor beta chain was documented in a study of blood T cell repertoires in COVID-19. Study overall: Spain, Italy and the United States supplied samples that represented acute and convalescent COVID-19. PBMCs, B-cell-depleted T cells, or T cells provided the cDNA or gDNA that made up the material.

This CDR3 comprises 15 residues. Trimming shortened V by 3 bases and J by 2 bases, and 13 bases separated the two germline ends. The germline V gene encodes CDR1 KGHSH and CDR2 LQKENI. Authors' analysis steps: Counts of nucleated cells, estimated from reference gene primer amplification, were obtained. Sequencing was performed with immunoSEQ multiplex PCR; in TCRdb, only in-frame clones are kept and a portion is missing. The V and J calls and clone size were taken over from that table, and D and trimming were inferred from the DNA. The sample yields about 380,000 clones, 70% to 90% seen once. The table lists this clone with a count of one.

The sequencing input was peripheral blood. The source of this sequence is a man between 40 and 49 years old with acute or convalescent COVID-19. J is TRBJ1-2 and V is TRBV18; D may be TRBD1 (5 bases). The CDR3 nucleotides are TGTGCCAGCTCACCTCAGGGAAGGGGCAACTATGGCTACACCTTC. Its protein is CASSPQGRGNYGYTF.